The 5 T cell receptor beta chains in this list originate from one sample, sequenced in a study of blood T cell repertoires in COVID-19. Clones were read by immunoSEQ multiplex PCR, and TCRdb kept only the in-frame ones, dropping some. This table holds a few hundred thousand clones, more than 80% found once. Material for sequencing was PBMCs or T cells enriched from blood (not recorded which). The receptors originated from a man aged 18 to 29 who had recovered from COVID-19.

The chain links TRBV3-1 (or the pseudogene TRBV3-2) to TRBJ1-6, with TRBD1 matching 7 bases. The CDR3 contains 16 residues. J was trimmed by 9 bases and V by 2 bases; bases with no gene match: 10. CDR1 LGHDT and CDR2 YNNKEL come from the germline V gene (reference sequence). The CDR3 loop reads CASSQLGGVQGSPLHF. The CDR3 nucleotides read TGTGCCAGCAGCCAATTAGGGGGCGTGCAGGGTTCACCCCTCCACTTT.

This chain joins TRBV6-1 and TRBJ1-4; no definite D call. Germline V gene data show CDR1 as MNHNS and CDR2 as SASEGT. This CDR3 spans 12 amino acids. V dropped 0 bases and J dropped 15 bases, with 11 bases sitting between them. The CDR3 region is CASSEAVGPVFF. In DNA, the CDR3 is TGTGCCAGCAGTGAAGCCGTGGGCCCGGTGTTTTTT.

This clone was observed a few times. Other DNA sequences in this sample translate to the same CDR3. The chain employs TRBV5-1 and TRBJ1-5, with a tentative D call TRBD1 (6 bases). V shed 2 bases and J shed 4 bases, with 13 bases lying between them. Looked up from germline, CDR1 is SGHRS and CDR2 is YFSETQ. The CDR3 totals 15 residues. The DNA of the CDR3 is TGCGCCAGCAGCTTACAGGGAGCGACTAATCAGCCCCAGCATTTT. Its translation: CASSLQGATNQPQHF.

This clone has a single count. The V gene is TRBV3-1 (or the pseudogene TRBV3-2), the J gene TRBJ2-2; 10 nucleotides align to TRBD2. V lost 1 base, J lost 6 bases, and 8 bases stayed unmatched. The CDR3 runs 17 residues. Germline CDR1 reads LGHDT; CDR2 reads YNNKEL (reference sequence). The CDR3 loop is CASSQVSGRHESGELFF. The CDR3, as DNA: TGTGCCAGCAGCCAAGTTAGCGGGAGGCACGAGTCCGGGGAGCTGTTTTTT.

This clone was detected only a few times. The J gene is TRBJ2-3, the V gene TRBV11-2; no firm D call. Deletions cut 1 base from V and 3 bases from J, with 11 bases between. The CDR3 length is 15 residues. Germline V CDR1 and CDR2: SGHAT, FQNNGV. CDR3 nucleotides: TGTGCCAGCAGCTTAGTTGAGTTACTTACAGATACGCAGTATTTT. As protein: CASSLVELLTDTQYF.